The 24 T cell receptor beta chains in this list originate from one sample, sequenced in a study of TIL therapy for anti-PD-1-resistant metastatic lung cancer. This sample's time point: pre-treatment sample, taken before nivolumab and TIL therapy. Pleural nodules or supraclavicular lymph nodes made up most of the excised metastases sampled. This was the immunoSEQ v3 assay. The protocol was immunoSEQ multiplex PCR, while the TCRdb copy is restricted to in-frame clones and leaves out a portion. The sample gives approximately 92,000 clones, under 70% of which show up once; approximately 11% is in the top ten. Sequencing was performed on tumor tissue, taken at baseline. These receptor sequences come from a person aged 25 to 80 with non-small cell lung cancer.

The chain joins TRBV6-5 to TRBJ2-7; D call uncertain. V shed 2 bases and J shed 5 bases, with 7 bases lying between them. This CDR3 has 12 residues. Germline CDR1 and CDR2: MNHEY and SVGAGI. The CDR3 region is CASSYTLDEQYF. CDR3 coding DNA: TGTGCCAGCAGTTACACCCTGGACGAGCAGTACTTC.

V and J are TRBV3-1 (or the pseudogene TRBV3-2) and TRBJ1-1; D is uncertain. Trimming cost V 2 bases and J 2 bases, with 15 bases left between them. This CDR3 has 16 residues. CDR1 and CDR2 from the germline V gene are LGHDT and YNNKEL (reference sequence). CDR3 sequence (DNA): TGTGCCAGCAGCCAAATCCGGGGAATAGTCAACACTGAAGCTTTCTTT. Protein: CASSQIRGIVNTEAFF.

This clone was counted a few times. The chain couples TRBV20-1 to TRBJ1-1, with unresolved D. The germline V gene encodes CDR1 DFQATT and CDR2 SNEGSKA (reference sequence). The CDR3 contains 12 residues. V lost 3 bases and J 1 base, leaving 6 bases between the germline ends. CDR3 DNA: TGCAGTGCTAGTACAGCGAACACTGAAGCTTTCTTT. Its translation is CSASTANTEAFF.

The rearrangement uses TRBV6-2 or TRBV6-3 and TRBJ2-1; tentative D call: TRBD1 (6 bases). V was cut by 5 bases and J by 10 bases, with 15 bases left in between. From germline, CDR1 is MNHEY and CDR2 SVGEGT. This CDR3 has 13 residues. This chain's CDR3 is CASSVPGAWEQFF. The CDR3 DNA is TGTGCCAGCAGTGTCCCAGGGGCTTGGGAGCAGTTCTTC.

The CDR3 region has the DNA TGTGCCACCAAGTCCCGGACACCAGAGACCCAGTACTTC. It encodes CATKSRTPETQYF. The V call is TRBV19, the J call TRBJ2-5, with D possibly being TRBD1 (5 bases). Germline assignment: CDR1 LNHDA and CDR2 SQIVND (reference sequence). The length of the CDR3 is 13 residues. V lost 10 bases, J lost 4 bases, and 16 bases lay in between.

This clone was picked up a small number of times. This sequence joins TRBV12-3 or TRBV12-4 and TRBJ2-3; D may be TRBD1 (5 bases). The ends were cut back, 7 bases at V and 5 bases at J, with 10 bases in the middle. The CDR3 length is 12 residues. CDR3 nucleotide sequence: TGTGCCAGCAACAGGCTGGGAGATACGCAGTATTTT. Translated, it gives CASNRLGDTQYF.

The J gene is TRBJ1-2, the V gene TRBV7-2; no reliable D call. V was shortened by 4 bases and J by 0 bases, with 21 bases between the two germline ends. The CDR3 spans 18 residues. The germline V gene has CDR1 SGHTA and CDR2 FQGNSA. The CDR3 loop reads CASSSYIRGIGTNYGYTF. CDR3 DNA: TGTGCCAGCAGCTCTTATATACGGGGAATTGGGACTAACTATGGCTACACCTTC.

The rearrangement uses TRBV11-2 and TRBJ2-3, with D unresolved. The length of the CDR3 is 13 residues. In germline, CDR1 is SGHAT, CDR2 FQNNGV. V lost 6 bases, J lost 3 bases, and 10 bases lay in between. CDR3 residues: CASSNEGTDTQYF. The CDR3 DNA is TGTGCCAGCAGTAACGAAGGAACAGATACGCAGTATTTT.

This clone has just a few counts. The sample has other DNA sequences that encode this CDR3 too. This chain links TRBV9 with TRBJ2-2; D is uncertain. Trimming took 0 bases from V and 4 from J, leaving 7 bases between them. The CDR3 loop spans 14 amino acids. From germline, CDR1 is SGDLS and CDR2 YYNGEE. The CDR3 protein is CASSVDLTTGELFF. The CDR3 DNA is TGTGCCAGCAGCGTAGACCTTACCACCGGGGAGCTGTTTTTT.

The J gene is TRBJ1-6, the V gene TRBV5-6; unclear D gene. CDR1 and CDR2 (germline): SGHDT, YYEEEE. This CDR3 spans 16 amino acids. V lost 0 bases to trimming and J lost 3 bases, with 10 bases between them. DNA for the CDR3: TGTGCCAGCAGCTTGGCCCGGGGTTACTATAATTCACCCCTCCACTTT. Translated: CASSLARGYYNSPLHF.

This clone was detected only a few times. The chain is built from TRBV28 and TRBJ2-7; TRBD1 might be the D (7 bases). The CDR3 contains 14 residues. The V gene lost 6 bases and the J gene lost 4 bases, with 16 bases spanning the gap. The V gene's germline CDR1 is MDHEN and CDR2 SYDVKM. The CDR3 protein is CASSLSTGTYEQYF. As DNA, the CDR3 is TGTGCCAGCAGCCTCTCGACAGGGACTTACGAGCAGTACTTC.

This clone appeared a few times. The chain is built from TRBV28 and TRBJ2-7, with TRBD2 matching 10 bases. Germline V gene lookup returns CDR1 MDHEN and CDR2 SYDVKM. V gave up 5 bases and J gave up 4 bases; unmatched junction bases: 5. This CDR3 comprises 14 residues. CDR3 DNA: TGTGCCAGCAGTCCCCTAGCGGGAGTGTACGAGCAGTACTTC. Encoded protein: CASSPLAGVYEQYF.

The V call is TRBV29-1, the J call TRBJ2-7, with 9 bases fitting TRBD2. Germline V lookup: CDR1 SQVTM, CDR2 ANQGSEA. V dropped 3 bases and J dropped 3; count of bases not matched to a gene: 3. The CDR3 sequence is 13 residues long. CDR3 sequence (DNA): TGCAGCGTTGAGACTAGCGGACGCTACGAGCAGTACTTC. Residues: CSVETSGRYEQYF.

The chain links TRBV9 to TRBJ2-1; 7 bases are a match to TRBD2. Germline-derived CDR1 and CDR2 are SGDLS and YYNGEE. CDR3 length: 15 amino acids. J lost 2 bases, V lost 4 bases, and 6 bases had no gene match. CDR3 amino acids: CASSTSGETYNEQFF. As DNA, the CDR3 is TGTGCCAGCAGCACAAGCGGGGAAACCTACAATGAGCAGTTCTTC.

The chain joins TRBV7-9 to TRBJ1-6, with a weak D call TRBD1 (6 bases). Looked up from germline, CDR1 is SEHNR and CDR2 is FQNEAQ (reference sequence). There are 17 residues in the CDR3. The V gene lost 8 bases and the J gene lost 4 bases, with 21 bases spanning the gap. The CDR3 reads CASQRGGSPNYNSPLHF. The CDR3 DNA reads TGTGCCAGCCAACGGGGGGGCTCCCCTAATTATAATTCACCCCTCCACTTT.

The CDR3 nucleotides are TGTGCCTGGAGACAGGGGGCAAGGGAAGCTTTCTTT. Its protein is CAWRQGAREAFF. This chain links TRBV30 with TRBJ1-1, with TRBD1 matching 9 bases. After removal of 3 bases from V and 8 bases from J, the junction contained 4 bases not matched to a gene. Per the germline V gene, CDR1 is GTSNPN and CDR2 is SVGIG (reference sequence). The CDR3 is made up of 12 amino acids.

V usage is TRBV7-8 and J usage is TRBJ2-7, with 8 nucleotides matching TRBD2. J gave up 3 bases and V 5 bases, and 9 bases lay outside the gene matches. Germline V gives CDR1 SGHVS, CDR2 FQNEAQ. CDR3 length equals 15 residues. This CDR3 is CASSLAGLEDYEQYF. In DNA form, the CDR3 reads TGTGCCAGCAGCCTTGCGGGACTAGAAGACTACGAGCAGTACTTC.

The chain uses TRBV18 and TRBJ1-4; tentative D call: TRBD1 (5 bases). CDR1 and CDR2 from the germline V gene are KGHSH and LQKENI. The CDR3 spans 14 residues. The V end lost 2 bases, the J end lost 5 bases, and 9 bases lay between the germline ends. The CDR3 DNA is TGTGCCAGCTCACCAGGGGCGTACAATGAAAAACTGTTTTTT. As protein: CASSPGAYNEKLFF.

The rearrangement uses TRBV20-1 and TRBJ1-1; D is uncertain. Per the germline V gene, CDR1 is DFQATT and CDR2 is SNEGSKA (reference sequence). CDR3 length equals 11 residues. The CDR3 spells CSPGASNEAFF. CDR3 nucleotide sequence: TGCAGCCCGGGAGCTTCAAACGAAGCTTTCTTT.

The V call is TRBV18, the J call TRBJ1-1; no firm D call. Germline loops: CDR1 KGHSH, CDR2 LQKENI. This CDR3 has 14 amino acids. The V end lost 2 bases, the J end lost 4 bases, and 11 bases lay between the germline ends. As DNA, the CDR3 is TGTGCCAGCTCACCAAAGGGAGGTAGCACTGAAGCTTTCTTT. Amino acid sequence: CASSPKGGSTEAFF.

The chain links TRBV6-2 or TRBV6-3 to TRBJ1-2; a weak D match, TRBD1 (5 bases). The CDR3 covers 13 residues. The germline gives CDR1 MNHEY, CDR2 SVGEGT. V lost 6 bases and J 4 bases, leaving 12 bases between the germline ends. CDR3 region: CASSDPGLYGYTF. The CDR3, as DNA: TGTGCCAGCAGCGACCCGGGACTCTATGGCTACACCTTC.

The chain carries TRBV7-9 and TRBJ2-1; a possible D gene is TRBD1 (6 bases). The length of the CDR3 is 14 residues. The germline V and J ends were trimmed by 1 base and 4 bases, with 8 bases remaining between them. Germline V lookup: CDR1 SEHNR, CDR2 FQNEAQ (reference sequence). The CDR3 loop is CASSLDRVYNEQFF. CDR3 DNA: TGTGCCAGCAGCTTAGACAGGGTTTACAATGAGCAGTTCTTC.

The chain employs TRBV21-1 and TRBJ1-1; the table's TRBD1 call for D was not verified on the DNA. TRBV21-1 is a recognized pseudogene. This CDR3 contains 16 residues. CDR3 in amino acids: CASSSHSGVRDTEAFF. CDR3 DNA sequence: TGTGCCAGCAGCAGTCACTCAGGGGTGAGGGACACTGAAGCTTTCTTT.

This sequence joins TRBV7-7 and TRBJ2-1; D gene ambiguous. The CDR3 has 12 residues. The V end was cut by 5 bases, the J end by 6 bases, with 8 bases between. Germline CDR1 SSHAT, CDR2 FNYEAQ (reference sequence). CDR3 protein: CASSPVGNEQFF. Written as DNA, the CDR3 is TGTGCCAGCAGCCCAGTGGGCAATGAGCAGTTCTTC. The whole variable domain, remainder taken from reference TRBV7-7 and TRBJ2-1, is GAGVSQSPRYKVTKRGQDVTLRCDPISSHATLYWYQQALGQGPEFLTYFNYEAQPDKSGLPSDRFSAERPEGSISTLTIQRTEQRDSAMYRCASSPVGNEQFFGPGTRLTVL.